The 8 T cell receptor beta chains below come from one sample, sequenced in a study of early T cells in non-severe SARS-CoV-2 infection. A single record per CDR3 protein comes from TCRdb applying MiXCR to the 5' RACE reads. The table shows approximately 70,000 distinct CDR3 sequences, with about 5% occurring only once. The source material was whole blood, sampled at baseline. Receptors originate from an adult who was a healthcare worker with PCR-confirmed SARS-CoV-2 infection or an uninfected control (not recorded which).

This clonotype has a count of ten or more. J is TRBJ2-7 and V is TRBV12-3 or TRBV12-4, with TRBD1 as a possible D gene (6 bases). V dropped 5 bases and J dropped 5 bases, with 13 bases sitting between them. This CDR3 is built from 13 residues. CDR3 residues: CASSTGPADEQYF. As DNA, the CDR3 is TGTGCCAGCAGTACAGGGCCAGCGGACGAGCAGTACTTC.

The V gene is TRBV11-2, the J gene TRBJ2-2; 9 bases are a match to TRBD2. J was trimmed by 5 bases and V by 1 base; bases with no gene match: 5. In germline, CDR1 is SGHAT, CDR2 FQNNGV. The CDR3 is 16 amino acids. The CDR3: CASSLVASGITGELFF. CDR3 coding DNA: TGTGCCAGCAGCTTAGTAGCTAGCGGGATAACCGGGGAGCTGTTTTTT. Variable domain in full (rest from reference TRBV11-2 and TRBJ2-2): EAGVAQSPRYKIIEKRQSVAFWCNPISGHATLYWYQQILGQGPKLLIQFQNNGVVDDSQLPKDRFSAERLKGVDSTLKIQPAKLEDSAVYLCASSLVASGITGELFFGEGSRLTVL.

This clonotype was picked up many times. The J gene is TRBJ2-1, the V gene TRBV20-1, with 7 nucleotides matching TRBD2. Germline CDR1 reads DFQATT; CDR2 reads SNEGSKA (reference sequence). V lost 3 bases, J lost 4 bases, and 6 bases stayed unmatched. The CDR3 length is 14 residues. CDR3 DNA sequence: TGCAGTGCTAGGCCCCGGCGGGGGTACAATGAGCAGTTCTTC. Translated, it gives CSARPRRGYNEQFF.

This clonotype was observed many times. This chain links TRBV7-9 with TRBJ2-1; 9 nucleotides line up with TRBD2. With 6 bases clipped from V and 8 bases from J, the junction kept 11 bases outside the gene matches. The CDR3 is 15 residues long. In germline, CDR1 is SEHNR, CDR2 FQNEAQ (reference sequence). The CDR3 bases are TGTGCCAGCAGGTTTAGCGGGAGAAGGTCGGATGAGCAGTTCTTC. Protein product: CASRFSGRRSDEQFF. The variable domain in full, completed from reference TRBV7-9 and TRBJ2-1, reads DTGVSQNPRHKITKRGQNVTFRCDPISEHNRLYWYRQTLGQGPEFLTYFQNEAQLEKSRLLSDRFSAERPKGSFSTLEIQRTEQGDSAMYLCASRFSGRRSDEQFFGPGTRLTVL.

This clonotype was found many times. This sequence joins TRBV11-2 and TRBJ2-2; D is perhaps TRBD2 (6 bases). The CDR3 is made up of 15 amino acids. The V gene lost 6 bases and the J gene lost 6 bases, with 17 bases spanning the gap. Germline CDR1 SGHAT, CDR2 FQNNGV. The CDR3 sequence is CASRTGTGRAGELFF. In DNA form, the CDR3 reads TGTGCCAGCAGGACCGGGACTGGCCGCGCCGGGGAGCTGTTTTTT.

This clonotype is judged medium-sized (0.01 to 0.1%). V is TRBV19 and J is TRBJ2-1, with a possible D match to TRBD2 (6 bases). CDR1 and CDR2 (germline): LNHDA, SQIVND (reference sequence). CDR3 length equals 15 residues. The ends were cut back, 7 bases at V and 0 bases at J, with 13 bases in the middle. Here the CDR3 DNA reads TGTGCCAGTAACCCCGGAGGGAGCTCCTACAATGAGCAGTTCTTC. Its protein is CASNPGGSSYNEQFF.

The table lists this clonotype with a few counts. The genes are TRBV5-5 and TRBJ2-6; D might be TRBD1 or TRBD2, each matching 5 bases. CDR1 is SGHKS, CDR2 YYEKEE, per germline (reference sequence). The ends were cut back, 4 bases at V and 4 bases at J, with 12 bases in the middle. The CDR3 covers 15 residues. Written as DNA, the CDR3 is TGTGCCAGCAGCGGGGCGGGCTTGGGGGCCAACGTCCTGACTTTC. Translating it yields CASSGAGLGANVLTF.

The table lists this clonotype with a few counts. J is TRBJ2-3 and V is TRBV12-3 or TRBV12-4, with 8 nucleotides matching TRBD1. V gave up 6 bases and J gave up 1 base; unmatched junction bases: 9. This CDR3 is built from 16 residues. CDR3 amino acids: CASSRPRQGRTDTQYF. As DNA, the CDR3 is TGTGCCAGCAGCCGACCGCGACAGGGGCGCACAGATACGCAGTATTTT.